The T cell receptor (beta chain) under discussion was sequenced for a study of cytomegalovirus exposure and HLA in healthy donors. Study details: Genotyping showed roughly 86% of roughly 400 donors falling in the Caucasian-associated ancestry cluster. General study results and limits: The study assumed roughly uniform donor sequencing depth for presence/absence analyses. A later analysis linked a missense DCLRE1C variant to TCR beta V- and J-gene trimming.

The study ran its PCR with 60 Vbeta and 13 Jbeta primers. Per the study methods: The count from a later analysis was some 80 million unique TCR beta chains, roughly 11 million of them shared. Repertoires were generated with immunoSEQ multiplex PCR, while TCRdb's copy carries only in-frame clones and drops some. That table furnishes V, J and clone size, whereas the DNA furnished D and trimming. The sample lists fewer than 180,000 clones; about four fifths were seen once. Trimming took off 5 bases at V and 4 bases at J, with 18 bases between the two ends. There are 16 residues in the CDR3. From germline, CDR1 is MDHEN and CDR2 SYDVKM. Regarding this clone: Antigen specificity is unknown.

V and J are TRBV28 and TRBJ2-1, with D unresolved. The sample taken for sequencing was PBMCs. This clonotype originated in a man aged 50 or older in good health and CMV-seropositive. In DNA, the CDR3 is TGTGCCAGCAGTGGCCCCCGGCAGGTTGCATACAATGAGCAGTTCTTC. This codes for CASSGPRQVAYNEQFF.